These 23 T cell receptor beta chains came from one sample sequenced in a study of CD8 T cells in Susac syndrome. With random hexamers, roughly 0.45 to 1 ug RNA was reverse transcribed. TCRdb analysed the immunoSEQ multiplex PCR reads with MiXCR anew, one entry per CDR3 protein. The profile shows roughly 180,000 distinct CDR3 sequences, about 95% of them singletons. The source material was CD4+ T cells from PBMCs. These receptor sequences come from a human donor in good health.

V is TRBV30 and J is TRBJ1-1; 8 bases are shared with TRBD1. The CDR3 spans 14 residues. Trimming removed 5 bases from V and 5 bases from J; junction bases left unmatched: 10. CDR1 and CDR2 from the germline V gene are GTSNPN and SVGIG (reference sequence). The CDR3 protein is CAWGPQGAGTEAFF. DNA for the CDR3: TGTGCCTGGGGACCCCAGGGGGCTGGGACTGAAGCTTTCTTT.

This clonotype came up a few times. The V gene is TRBV2, the J gene TRBJ2-1, with D possibly being TRBD1 or TRBD2 (6 bases each). From germline, CDR1 is SNHLY and CDR2 FYNNEI. The germline V and J ends were trimmed by 8 bases and 1 base, with 12 bases remaining between them. The CDR3 consists of 14 residues. As DNA, the CDR3 is TGTGCCAGCGGGGGGCAGGGGTCCTACAATGAGCAGTTCTTC. Its translation is CASGGQGSYNEQFF. The entire variable domain, with the rest obtained from reference TRBV2 and TRBJ2-1, is as follows: EPEVTQTPSHQVTQMGQEVILRCVPISNHLYFYWYRQILGQKVEFLVSFYNNEISEKSEIFDDQFSVERPDGSNFTLKIRSTKLEDSAMYFCASGGQGSYNEQFFGPGTRLTVL.

This clonotype came up once. CDR3 residues: CATRSGTGDIYEQYF. The CDR3 DNA reads as TGTGCCACCCGGTCCGGGACAGGGGATATCTACGAGCAGTACTTC. The chain links TRBV15 to TRBJ2-7, with 10 positions matching TRBD1. V was clipped by 8 bases and J by 3 bases; unmatched bases: 10. The CDR3 loop spans 15 amino acids. Germline-derived CDR1 and CDR2 are LNHNV and YYDKDF (reference sequence). The full variable domain, completed using reference TRBV15 and TRBJ2-7, is DAMVIQNPRYQVTQFGKPVTLSCSQTLNHNVMYWYQQKSSQAPKLLFHYYDKDFNNEADTPDNFQSRRPNTSFCFLDIRSPGLGDTAMYLCATRSGTGDIYEQYFGPGTRLTVT.

This chain joins TRBV30 and TRBJ2-7; tentatively, D is TRBD1 or TRBD2 (5 bases each). The V gene's germline CDR1 is GTSNPN and CDR2 SVGIG (reference sequence). The CDR3 covers 13 residues. Trimming left V 1 base short and J 6 bases short, with 13 bases between. CDR3: CAWSGHSRGEQYF. The CDR3 nucleotides read TGTGCCTGGAGTGGACACTCGAGGGGCGAGCAGTACTTC.

The rearrangement links TRBV27 to TRBJ2-7; D is possibly TRBD1 (6 bases). This CDR3 has 13 residues. Germline V CDR1 and CDR2: MNHEY, SMNVEV (reference sequence). V gave up 3 bases and J gave up 3 bases, with 9 bases separating them. CDR3 bases: TGTGCCAGCAGTTTTCAGGGGCGCTACGAGCAGTACTTC. Amino acid sequence: CASSFQGRYEQYF.

The J gene is TRBJ1-1, the V gene TRBV6-2 or TRBV6-3; 8 nucleotides match TRBD1. Germline CDR1 and CDR2: MNHEY and SVGEGT. This CDR3 is built from 13 residues. With 6 bases clipped from V and 1 base from J, the junction kept 1 base outside the gene matches. The DNA of the CDR3 is TGTGCCAGCAGGGGGACAGGGAACACTGAAGCTTTCTTT. Translating gives CASRGTGNTEAFF.

This chain links TRBV20-1 with TRBJ1-2; the D gene is possibly TRBD1 (5 bases). V lost 5 bases and J lost 0, with 13 bases in between. This CDR3 comprises 14 residues. The germline V gene encodes CDR1 DFQATT and CDR2 SNEGSKA (reference sequence). CDR3 nucleotide sequence: TGCAGTGCTCCCTCCGGGGCGGCTAACTATGGCTACACCTTC. Translating gives CSAPSGAANYGYTF.

The gene calls are TRBV6-2 or TRBV6-3 and TRBJ1-2, with D hard to call. Germline V CDR1 and CDR2: MNHEY, SVGEGT. CDR3 length: 11 amino acids. Trimming shortened V by 2 bases and J by 10 bases, and 8 bases separated the two germline ends. CDR3 protein: CASSYGSDYTF. The CDR3 region has the DNA TGTGCCAGCAGTTACGGGAGTGACTACACCTTC.

The rearrangement joins TRBV20-1 to TRBJ2-3; TRBD2 might be the D (5 bases). Per the germline V gene, CDR1 is DFQATT and CDR2 is SNEGSKA (reference sequence). This CDR3 contains 12 residues. V was pared by 5 bases and J by 2 bases, with 8 bases between. CDR3 region: CSASGYTDTQYF. The DNA of the CDR3 is TGCAGTGCTTCGGGGTACACAGATACGCAGTATTTT.

This chain uses TRBV7-2 with TRBJ1-1; D perhaps matches TRBD1 (5 bases). Trimming removed 6 bases from V and 11 bases from J, with 16 bases in between. CDR1 and CDR2 (germline): SGHTA, FQGNSA. The CDR3 runs to 12 residues. In DNA form, the CDR3 reads TGTGCCAGCAGAGCGTCAGGGATTCGGGCTTTCTTT. Translation: CASRASGIRAFF. Full variable domain (rest looked up from reference TRBV7-2 and TRBJ1-1): GAGVSQSPSNKVTEKGKDVELRCDPISGHTALYWYRQSLGQGLEFLIYFQGNSAPDKSGLPSDRFSAERTGGSVSTLTIQRTQQEDSAVYLCASRASGIRAFFGQGTRLTVV.

This chain links TRBV25-1 with TRBJ2-7; the D is unclear. The CDR3 extends over 16 amino acids. CDR1 MGHDK and CDR2 SYGVNS come from the germline V gene. The V gene lost 1 base and the J gene lost 3 bases, with 16 bases spanning the gap. In nucleotides, the CDR3 is TGTGCCAGCAGTGAATGTAATGGTTCGGTTTTCTACGAGCAGTACTTC. The encoded protein is CASSECNGSVFYEQYF.

The chain employs TRBV6-2 or TRBV6-3 and TRBJ2-3; D is possibly TRBD1 or TRBD2 (5 bases each). The CDR3 spans 15 residues. V was pared by 0 bases and J by 6 bases, with 13 bases between. Germline loops: CDR1 MNHEY, CDR2 SVGEGT. CDR3 DNA sequence: TGTGCCAGCAGTTACTCATTATGGGGGACGGATACGCAGTATTTT. This codes for CASSYSLWGTDTQYF.

This clonotype was observed a handful of times. The chain employs TRBV29-1 and TRBJ2-1, with 7 bases identical to TRBD1. The CDR3 consists of 14 residues. Looked up from germline, CDR1 is SQVTM and CDR2 is ANQGSEA. J gave up 4 bases and V 7 bases, and 10 bases lay outside the gene matches. The DNA for the CDR3 is TGCAGCGCCGGAAGACAGGGAATTTACAATGAGCAGTTCTTC. This gives the protein CSAGRQGIYNEQFF.

This clonotype has just one count. CDR3 sequence reads: CASSLSLTVSYEQYF. CDR3 coding DNA: TGTGCCAGCAGCTTATCCTTGACAGTCTCCTACGAGCAGTACTTC. The V and J genes are TRBV7-9 and TRBJ2-7, with D possibly matching TRBD1 (5 bases). The CDR3 covers 15 residues. CDR1 SEHNR and CDR2 FQNEAQ come from the germline V gene (reference sequence). Trimming pared 2 bases from V and 0 bases from J, leaving 11 bases between.

The chain carries TRBV29-1 and TRBJ1-2, with 9 bases fitting TRBD1. The CDR3 runs to 15 residues. Trimming cost V 0 bases and J 3 bases; bases outside gene matches: 5. Germline assignment: CDR1 SQVTM and CDR2 ANQGSEA. This CDR3 is CSVEDQRTGDYGYTF. CDR3 DNA sequence: TGCAGCGTTGAAGATCAGCGGACAGGGGACTATGGCTACACCTTC.

The chain recombines TRBV6-2 or TRBV6-3 with TRBJ1-5; 7 nucleotides align to TRBD1. The germline gives CDR1 MNHEY, CDR2 SVGEGT. V lost 4 bases and J lost 5; bases outside the gene matches: 11. The CDR3 length is 16 residues. CDR3 sequence: CASSSLGQANYQPQHF. CDR3 in DNA: TGTGCCAGCAGTTCCCTCGGACAGGCCAACTATCAGCCCCAGCATTTT.

V is TRBV20-1 and J is TRBJ2-3, with 9 bases lining up with TRBD2. The CDR3 runs 13 residues. V shed 5 bases, J shed 4 bases, and the junction held 4 bases outside the gene matches. Germline loops: CDR1 DFQATT, CDR2 SNEGSKA (reference sequence). The CDR3 loop is CSAAGGAADTQYF. The CDR3 DNA is TGCAGTGCTGCGGGAGGGGCGGCAGATACGCAGTATTTT.

The chain uses TRBV20-1 and TRBJ2-1; no firm D call. Trimming stripped 0 bases from V and 2 bases from J, with 8 bases between. There are 14 residues in the CDR3. Per the germline V gene, CDR1 is DFQATT and CDR2 is SNEGSKA (reference sequence). CDR3 DNA: TGCAGTGCTAGAGATCCTAGGACCTACAATGAGCAGTTCTTC. Its protein is CSARDPRTYNEQFF.

The DNA of the CDR3 is TGTGCCAGCAGCCAAGAAGGCGGGAGGGCCAAGTTCTTC. Protein sequence: CASSQEGGRAKFF. The V call is TRBV3-1, the J call TRBJ2-1, with 9 bases matching TRBD2. CDR1 is LGHDT, CDR2 YNNKEL, per germline (reference sequence). This CDR3 is built from 13 residues. V trimming: 0 bases; J trimming: 14 bases; junction bases outside the gene matches: 5.

The chain joins TRBV6-5 to TRBJ2-3, with a weak D call TRBD2 (5 bases). The V gene lost 11 bases and the J gene lost 4 bases, with 16 bases spanning the gap. CDR3 length: 13 residues. Germline V lookup: CDR1 MNHEY, CDR2 SVGAGI. The CDR3 sequence: CAARDVGSDTQYF. The DNA for the CDR3 is TGTGCCGCACGGGATGTGGGATCAGATACGCAGTATTTT.

The chain combines TRBV2 with TRBJ2-7; a possible D gene is TRBD1 (6 bases). V was pared by 8 bases and J by 3 bases, with 14 bases between. The V gene's germline CDR1 is SNHLY and CDR2 FYNNEI. The CDR3 totals 13 residues. The chain's CDR3 is CASGMDSSYEQYF. The CDR3 DNA reads as TGTGCCAGCGGGATGGACAGTAGCTACGAGCAGTACTTC.

The rearrangement links TRBV7-3 to TRBJ2-1; TRBD1 aligns across 8 bases. The germline V gene has CDR1 SGHTA and CDR2 FQGTGA. The V and J ends lost 5 bases and 8 bases, in that order; junction bases with no gene match: 5. The CDR3 sequence is 13 residues long. The CDR3, as DNA: TGTGCCAGCAGCACCTCAGGGGGCGATGAGCAGTTCTTC. Translating gives CASSTSGGDEQFF.

The rearrangement uses TRBV5-4 and TRBJ2-7, with TRBD2 matching over 8 bases. This CDR3 contains 15 residues. Per the germline V gene, CDR1 is SGHNT and CDR2 is YYREEE (reference sequence). Unmatched junction bases numbered 8, after V lost 4 bases and J lost 2 bases. DNA for the CDR3: TGTGCCAGCAGCACGGGAGGGGCGGGAGCCTACGAGCAGTACTTC. This sequence encodes CASSTGGAGAYEQYF.